These T cell receptor beta chains were read from a single sample in a study of blood T cell repertoires in COVID-19. Generated by immunoSEQ multiplex PCR, the TCRdb table keeps only in-frame clones and is missing some. The sample lists about 32,000 clones, roughly 93% seen once, with about 0.99% in the top ten. Sequenced sample: peripheral blood. Source of these receptors: a male donor with active COVID-19. CDR3s include the opening cysteine and the closing phenylalanine or tryptophan. Each record gives: D gene, V gene, J gene, CDR3 DNA, CDR3 protein. A D gene is named only where the DNA matches it firmly.

.	TRBV12-3/TRBV12-4	TRBJ2-7	TGTGCCAGCAGTCAAGAACAGTCCTACGAGCAGTACTTC	CASSQEQSYEQYF
.	TRBV7-2	TRBJ1-2	TGTGCCAGCAGCCCAAAGTGGACCGGGAGCTATGGCTACACCTTC	CASSPKWTGSYGYTF
.	TRBV14	TRBJ1-1	TGTGCCAGCAGACACCAGGGGATCAACACTGAAGCTTTCTTT	CASRHQGINTEAFF
.	TRBV5-1	TRBJ1-5	TGCGCCAGCAGCTTGAACGGAGGACTCAATCAGCCCCAGCATTTT	CASSLNGGLNQPQHF
.	TRBV5-5	TRBJ2-3	TGTGCCAGCAGCCCGGGACATGTCCTTAGCACAGATACGCAGTATTTT	CASSPGHVLSTDTQYF
.	TRBV9	TRBJ2-7	TGTGCCAGCAGCCCCATACTAGGACAGACCTACGAGCAGTACTTC	CASSPILGQTYEQYF
.	TRBV7-8	TRBJ1-1	TGTGCCAGCAGCTTAGGTCTTGGGGAGGCTCGACTTTTT	CASSLGLGEARLF
TRBD2	TRBV3-1/TRBV3-2	TRBJ2-1	TGTGCCAGCAGCCACGGCCGCGGGGGGCAAAGCAATGAGCAGTTCTTC	CASSHGRGGQSNEQFF
.	TRBV18	TRBJ2-5	TGTGCCAGCTCACCCCGACTGGGACTGCAAGAGACCCAGTACTTC	CASSPRLGLQETQYF
.	TRBV9	TRBJ2-1	TGTGCCAGCAGCGTAGATGGGAGGATAATGGGCTCCTACAATGAGCAGTTCTTC	CASSVDGRIMGSYNEQFF
.	TRBV11-3	TRBJ1-2	TGTGCCAGCAGCTTAGAGAGCAACTATGGCTACACCTTC	CASSLESNYGYTF